The sample holds a few counts of the clone carrying this T cell receptor beta chain. The CDR3 has 15 residues. Germline loops: CDR1 SGHNT, CDR2 YENEEA. Trimming removed 4 bases from V and 8 bases from J, with 17 bases in between. This entry is derived from a study of blood T cell repertoires in COVID-19. Authors' analysis steps: Nucleated cell counts were estimated from reference gene primer amplification. TCRdb's copy holds only in-frame clones and misses some; the assay was immunoSEQ multiplex PCR. V and J calls and clone size come straight from that table; D and trimming were deduced from the DNA. The sample has 250,000 or so clones, almost 90% seen once; the top ten hold 2% to 2.5%.

The sample taken for sequencing was peripheral blood. This chain connects TRBV11-3 to TRBJ1-4; tentatively, D is TRBD1 (5 bases). This sequence originates from a woman aged 60 to 75 with COVID-19, enrolled during active disease. CDR3 protein: CASSSGTGPREKLFF. Written as DNA, the CDR3 is TGTGCCAGCAGCTCCGGAACAGGCCCCCGGGAAAAACTGTTTTTT.